These 2 T cell receptor beta chains share one sample of origin, sequenced in a study of cytomegalovirus exposure and HLA in healthy donors. Both 60 Vbeta primers and 13 Jbeta primers went into the PCR. Some clones are missing from TCRdb's copy, which holds only in-frame ones; the method was immunoSEQ multiplex PCR. This sample carries roughly 100,000 clones, 75% to 90% of them seen once, and the ten largest clones take around 2.6%. Sequencing used PBMCs. The receptors stem from a man aged 35 to 55 in good health and CMV-seronegative.

The sample holds one count of this clone. The rearrangement uses TRBV7-8 and TRBJ2-5; TRBD1 might be the D (6 bases). This CDR3 contains 13 residues. Per the germline V gene, CDR1 is SGHVS and CDR2 is FQNEAQ. V was cut by 1 base and J by 11 bases, with 14 bases left in between. In DNA, the CDR3 is TGTGCCAGCAGCTTAGGGGACAATAAGGGGCAGTACTTC. It encodes CASSLGDNKGQYF. Drawing the rest from reference TRBV7-8 and TRBJ2-5, the complete variable domain is GAGVSQSPRYKVAKRGQDVALRCDPISGHVSLFWYQQALGQGPEFLTYFQNEAQLDKSGLPSDRFFAERPEGSVSTLKIQRTQQEDSAVYLCASSLGDNKGQYFGPGTRLLVL.

The chain employs TRBV5-1 and TRBJ1-1; a possible D gene is TRBD1 (6 bases). Trimming stripped 0 bases from V and 0 bases from J, with 9 bases between. The CDR3 contains 15 residues. Germline CDR1 SGHRS, CDR2 YFSETQ. CDR3 sequence: CASSLGRGMNTEAFF. CDR3 coding DNA: TGCGCCAGCAGCTTGGGCAGGGGTATGAACACTGAAGCTTTCTTT.